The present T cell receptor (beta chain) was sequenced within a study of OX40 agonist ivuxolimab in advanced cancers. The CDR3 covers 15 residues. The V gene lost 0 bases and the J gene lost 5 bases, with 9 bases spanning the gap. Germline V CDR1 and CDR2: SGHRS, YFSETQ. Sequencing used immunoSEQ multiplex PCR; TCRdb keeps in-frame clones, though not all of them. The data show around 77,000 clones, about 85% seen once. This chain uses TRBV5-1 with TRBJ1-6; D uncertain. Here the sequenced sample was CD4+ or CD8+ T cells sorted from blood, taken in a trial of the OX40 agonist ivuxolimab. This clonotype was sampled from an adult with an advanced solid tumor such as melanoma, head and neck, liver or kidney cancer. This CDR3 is CASSLVGEHNSPLHF. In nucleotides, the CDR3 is TGCGCCAGCAGCTTGGTCGGAGAACATAATTCACCCCTCCACTTT. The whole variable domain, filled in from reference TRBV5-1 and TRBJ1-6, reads KAGVTQTPRYLIKTRGQQVTLSCSPISGHRSVSWYQQTPGQGLQFLFEYFSETQRNKGNFPGRFSGRQFSNSRSEMNVSTLELGDSALYLCASSLVGEHNSPLHFGNGTRLTVT.